This note documents a single T cell receptor (beta chain) sequence. The antigen is not known. The protocol was immunoSEQ multiplex PCR, while the TCRdb copy is restricted to in-frame clones and leaves out a portion. The sample has around 5,500 clones; 60% to 85% are singletons. The data belong to a study of high-grade serous ovarian cancer treatment subgroups. Regarding the study as a whole: Same-patient tumor repertoires overlapped at about 0.11 to 0.85; different patients barely overlapped. The analyses considered CDR3 and ignored CDR1 and CDR2.

Germline loops: CDR1 SGHVS, CDR2 FQNEAQ. V was trimmed by 2 bases and J by 7 bases, leaving 15 bases between them. The CDR3 loop spans 16 amino acids. The tumor samples were collected prior to definitive surgery or chemotherapy. Sequencing was done on a sample of tumor tissue. The sequence derives from a human donor with high-grade serous ovarian cancer. J is TRBJ1-6 and V is TRBV7-8, with D maybe TRBD1 (5 bases). The DNA of the CDR3 is TGTGCCAGCAGCTTAAGCGGGGGTGAGTGGAATTCACCCCTCCACTTT. Protein product: CASSLSGGEWNSPLHF.